The clone carrying this TCR beta chain has only one observation. TCRdb's table, derived via immunoSEQ multiplex PCR, lists solely in-frame clones and lacks some. This sample yields 250,000 to 300,000 clones, of which around 89% are seen a single time; about 12% belongs to the top ten. CDR1 and CDR2 (germline): MNHEY, SVGAGI. With V trimmed by 0 bases and J by 4 bases, 6 bases remained unmatched. The CDR3 loop spans 15 amino acids. These data are taken from a study of blood T cell repertoires in COVID-19. Overall study: Sample material is recorded as cDNA or gDNA derived from T cells, B-cell-depleted T cells, or PBMCs.

Specimen: peripheral blood. This rearrangement joins TRBV6-5 to TRBJ2-7, with 7 bases identical to TRBD2. The sequence was obtained from a woman between 55 and 75 years old with acute or convalescent COVID-19. This chain's CDR3 is CASSYSRRGGYEQYF. The CDR3 coding sequence is TGTGCCAGCAGTTACTCGAGAAGGGGAGGGTACGAGCAGTACTTC.